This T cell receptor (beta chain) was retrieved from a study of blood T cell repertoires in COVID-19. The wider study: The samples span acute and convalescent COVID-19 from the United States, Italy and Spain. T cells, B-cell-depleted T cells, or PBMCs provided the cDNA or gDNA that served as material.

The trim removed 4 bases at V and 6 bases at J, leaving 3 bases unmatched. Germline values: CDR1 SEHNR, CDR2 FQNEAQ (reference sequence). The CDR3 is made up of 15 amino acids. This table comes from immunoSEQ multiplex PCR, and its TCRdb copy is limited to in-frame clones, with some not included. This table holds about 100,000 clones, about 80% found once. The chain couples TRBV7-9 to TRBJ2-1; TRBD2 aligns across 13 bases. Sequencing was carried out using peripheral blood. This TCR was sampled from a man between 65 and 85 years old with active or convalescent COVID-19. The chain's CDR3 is CASSWTSGGPNEQFF. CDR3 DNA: TGTGCCAGCAGCTGGACTAGCGGGGGCCCCAATGAGCAGTTCTTC.